Listed below are T cell receptor beta chains from one sample, sequenced in a study of T cell changes during pregnancy in multiple sclerosis. TCRdb keeps only in-frame clones here, not all; method: immunoSEQ multiplex PCR. The sample consists of 70,000 or so clones, around 92% of them appearing once. Source: peripheral blood, taken in the third trimester of pregnancy. Every receptor here comes from a female donor in good health, enrolled as a control in a pregnancy study. Each CDR3 is given with its conserved first and last residue. D genes are given only for firm matches. Expanded clones get a size class; other rows say once, few or many, or leave the size out.

D: -; J: TRBJ2-6; V: TRBV19; size: -; CDR3: CASSTLTQGVLTF; DNA: TGTGCCAGTAGTACGTTGACTCAAGGCGTCCTGACTTTC
D: -; J: TRBJ1-2; V: TRBV5-1; size: -; CDR3: CASSLGQGPYGYTF; DNA: TGCGCCAGCAGCTTGGGGCAGGGCCCATATGGCTACACCTTC
D: -; J: TRBJ2-7; V: TRBV7-7; size: -; CDR3: CASSLAENQGEQYF; DNA: TGTGCCAGCAGCTTAGCAGAAAACCAGGGGGAGCAGTACTTC
D: -; J: TRBJ1-1; V: TRBV18; size: -; CDR3: CASSLRTEAFF; DNA: TGTGCCAGCTCACTGCGAACTGAAGCTTTCTTT
D: -; J: TRBJ2-2; V: TRBV21-1; size: once; CDR3: CASTKGGCGDRGKRGTGELFF; DNA: TGTGCCAGCACCAAAGGGGGGTGCGGGGACCGGGGTAAAAGGGGCACCGGGGAGCTGTTTTTT
D: TRBD1; J: TRBJ1-4; V: TRBV6-5; size: -; CDR3: CASSRGLGEKLFF; DNA: TGTGCCAGCAGCAGGGGGCTTGGTGAAAAACTGTTTTTT
D: TRBD1; J: TRBJ1-1; V: TRBV19; size: -; CDR3: CASSRNRGRTEAFF; DNA: TGTGCCAGTAGTAGAAACAGGGGAAGAACTGAAGCTTTCTTT
D: -; J: TRBJ1-2; V: TRBV7-2; size: -; CDR3: CASSLQGTNYGYTF; DNA: TGTGCCAGCAGCTTACAGGGCACAAACTATGGCTACACCTTC
D: -; J: TRBJ1-1; V: TRBV5-4; size: -; CDR3: CASSLDRGELGEAFF; DNA: TGTGCCAGCAGCTTGGATCGCGGGGAACTCGGTGAAGCTTTCTTT
D: TRBD2; J: TRBJ2-5; V: TRBV2; size: -; CDR3: CASSFGGEETQYF; DNA: TGTGCCAGCTCCTTCGGGGGGGAAGAGACCCAGTACTTC
D: -; J: TRBJ1-2; V: TRBV19; size: -; CDR3: CASSQREDGYTF; DNA: TGTGCCAGTAGTCAGAGGGAGGATGGCTACACCTTC
D: TRBD1; J: TRBJ2-7; V: TRBV11-2; size: -; CDR3: CASSLAYRGRNEQYF; DNA: TGTGCCAGCAGCTTAGCCTACAGGGGGAGGAACGAGCAGTACTTC
D: TRBD1; J: TRBJ2-5; V: TRBV2; size: -; CDR3: CASSIGGQGQETQYF; DNA: TGTGCCAGCAGCATAGGGGGACAGGGGCAAGAGACCCAGTACTTC
D: -; J: TRBJ1-1; V: TRBV30; size: -; CDR3: CAWIPQSVNTEAFF; DNA: TGTGCCTGGATCCCACAATCTGTGAACACTGAAGCTTTCTTT
D: -; J: TRBJ2-1; V: TRBV7-6; size: -; CDR3: CASSPQGVRTYNEQFF; DNA: TGTGCCAGCAGCCCTCAAGGGGTTCGGACCTACAATGAGCAGTTCTTC
D: TRBD1; J: TRBJ2-1; V: TRBV5-1; size: -; CDR3: CASREGAVRDEQFF; DNA: TGCGCCAGCAGAGAGGGGGCCGTTCGTGATGAGCAGTTCTTC
D: -; J: TRBJ2-1; V: TRBV19; size: -; CDR3: CASRGLYNEQFF; DNA: TGTGCCAGTAGGGGGCTCTACAATGAGCAGTTCTTC
D: -; J: TRBJ2-1; V: TRBV2; size: -; CDR3: CASGSSAMNEQFF; DNA: TGTGCCAGCGGGTCTAGCGCGATGAATGAGCAGTTCTTC
D: TRBD2; J: TRBJ2-1; V: TRBV5-1; size: -; CDR3: CASRTSGSSYNEQFF; DNA: TGCGCCAGCAGGACTAGCGGGAGCTCCTACAATGAGCAGTTCTTC
D: -; J: TRBJ2-3; V: TRBV19; size: -; CDR3: CASSHDGSPTTDTQYF; DNA: TGTGCCAGTAGCCATGATGGCAGTCCAACGACAGATACGCAGTATTTT
D: -; J: TRBJ2-3; V: TRBV19; size: -; CDR3: CASSILSGGPGDTQYF; DNA: TGTGCCAGTAGTATACTTTCGGGGGGCCCTGGAGATACGCAGTATTTT
D: TRBD1; J: TRBJ2-7; V: TRBV12-5; size: -; CDR3: CASVGQGAKEQYF; DNA: TGTGCTAGTGTTGGACAGGGGGCTAAGGAGCAGTACTTC
D: -; J: TRBJ1-5; V: TRBV21-1; size: -; CDR3: CASSKHRGSNQPQHF; DNA: TGTGCCAGCAGCAAACACAGGGGTTCCAATCAGCCCCAGCATTTT
D: TRBD1; J: TRBJ1-2; V: TRBV7-2; size: -; CDR3: CASSPQGIYGYTF; DNA: TGTGCCAGCAGCCCACAGGGGATCTATGGCTACACCTTC
D: TRBD1; J: TRBJ1-4; V: TRBV27; size: -; CDR3: CASSPYRPGQGRLEKLFF; DNA: TGTGCCAGCAGTCCGTACCGGCCGGGACAGGGAAGGCTGGAAAAACTGTTTTTT
D: TRBD2; J: TRBJ2-7; V: TRBV6-5; size: -; CDR3: CASSYLSGRYYEQYF; DNA: TGTGCCAGCAGTTACCTCAGCGGGAGGTACTACGAGCAGTACTTC
D: -; J: TRBJ2-1; V: TRBV5-1; size: -; CDR3: CASSLVAAAHNEQFF; DNA: TGCGCCAGCAGCTTGGTGGCCGCCGCCCACAATGAGCAGTTCTTC
D: -; J: TRBJ2-2; V: TRBV2; size: few; CDR3: CASSQTMLGGELFF; DNA: TGTGCCAGCAGCCAGACTATGCTGGGAGGGGAGCTGTTTTTT
D: -; J: TRBJ2-3; V: TRBV5-1; size: -; CDR3: CASSVDRLGNTQYF; DNA: TGCGCCAGCAGCGTAGACAGGCTGGGAAATACGCAGTATTTT
D: TRBD1; J: TRBJ1-1; V: TRBV4-1; size: -; CDR3: CASSLQGAALGTEAFF; DNA: TGCGCCAGCAGTCTACAGGGGGCGGCCCTGGGCACTGAAGCTTTCTTT
D: TRBD2; J: TRBJ2-5; V: TRBV6-5; size: -; CDR3: CASSYAGGWETQYF; DNA: TGTGCCAGCAGTTACGCGGGAGGTTGGGAGACCCAGTACTTC
D: -; J: TRBJ2-3; V: TRBV21-1; size: few; CDR3: CASSKGDPGTAFYTQYF; DNA: TGTGCCAGCAGCAAAGGGGACCCCGGGACAGCCTTCTATACGCAGTATTTT
D: TRBD2; J: TRBJ2-5; V: TRBV6-1; size: -; CDR3: CATQGLGETQYF; DNA: TGTGCCACACAGGGACTAGGGGAGACCCAGTACTTC
D: TRBD2; J: TRBJ2-7; V: TRBV15; size: -; CDR3: CATSRYSSGTSYEQYF; DNA: TGTGCCACCAGCAGGTACTCTAGCGGCACCTCCTACGAGCAGTACTTC
D: TRBD1; J: TRBJ1-2; V: TRBV6-1; size: -; CDR3: CASSETGNYGYTF; DNA: TGTGCCAGCAGTGAGACAGGGAACTATGGCTACACCTTC
D: -; J: TRBJ2-1; V: TRBV5-1; size: -; CDR3: CASSGGTGTNEQFF; DNA: TGCGCCAGCAGCGGGGGCACAGGGACCAATGAGCAGTTCTTC
D: -; J: TRBJ2-2; V: TRBV6-4; size: -; CDR3: CASSDANSSTGELFF; DNA: TGTGCCAGCAGTGATGCTAATAGCAGCACCGGGGAGCTGTTTTTT
D: -; J: TRBJ1-3; V: TRBV18; size: -; CDR3: CASSLGALSTGNTIYF; DNA: TGTGCCAGCTCACTGGGCGCTCTCAGCACTGGAAACACCATATATTTT
D: TRBD1; J: TRBJ1-1; V: TRBV5-1; size: -; CDR3: CASRSQNRGNTEAFF; DNA: TGCGCCAGCAGAAGCCAAAACAGGGGAAACACTGAAGCTTTCTTT
D: -; J: TRBJ2-5; V: TRBV7-2; size: -; CDR3: CASSLAARGGQETQYF; DNA: TGTGCCAGCAGCTTAGCGGCCAGGGGAGGGCAAGAGACCCAGTACTTC
D: -; J: TRBJ1-2; V: TRBV19; size: -; CDR3: CASSIVKGYSYGYTF; DNA: TGTGCCAGTAGTATAGTCAAGGGGTACAGCTATGGCTACACCTTC
D: TRBD1; J: TRBJ1-2; V: TRBV7-9; size: -; CDR3: CASSLRQGTPQGYTF; DNA: TGTGCCAGCAGCTTAAGACAGGGTACTCCCCAAGGCTACACCTTC